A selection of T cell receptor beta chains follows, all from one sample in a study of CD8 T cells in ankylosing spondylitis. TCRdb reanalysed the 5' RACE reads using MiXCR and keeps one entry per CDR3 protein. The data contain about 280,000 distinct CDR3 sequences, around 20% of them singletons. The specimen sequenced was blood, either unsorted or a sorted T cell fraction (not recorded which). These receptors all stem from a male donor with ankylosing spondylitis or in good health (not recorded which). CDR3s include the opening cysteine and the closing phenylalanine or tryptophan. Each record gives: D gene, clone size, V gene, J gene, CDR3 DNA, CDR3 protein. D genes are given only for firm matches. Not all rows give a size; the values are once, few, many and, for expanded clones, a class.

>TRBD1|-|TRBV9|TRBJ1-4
TGTGCCAGCAGCGCCGGGACAGTAGAAAAACTGTTTTTT
CASSAGTVEKLFF
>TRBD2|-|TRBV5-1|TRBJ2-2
TGCGCCAGCAGCCAAGTAGCGGGGGACACCGGGGAGCTGTTTTTT
CASSQVAGDTGELFF
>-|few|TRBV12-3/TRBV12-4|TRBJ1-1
TGTGCCAGCCAGGGAGCCCGACACCAAAGCGCAGCTTTCTTT
CASQGARHQSAAFF
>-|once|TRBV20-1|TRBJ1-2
TGCAGTGCTAGTGGCTGGCTTGATGTCTACACCTTC
CSASGWLDVYTF
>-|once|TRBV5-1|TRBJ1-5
TGCGCCAGCAGCTTGCAAGGGGCACAGCCCCAGCATTTT
CASSLQGAQPQHF
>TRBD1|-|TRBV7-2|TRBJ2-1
TGTGCCAGCATCGGACAGGGTTACAATGAGCAGTTCTTC
CASIGQGYNEQFF
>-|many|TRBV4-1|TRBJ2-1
TGCGCCAGCAGCCAAGAGCTTTCAACCCCCCGTGAGCAGTTCTTC
CASSQELSTPREQFF
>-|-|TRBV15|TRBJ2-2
TGTGCCACCAGCAGGCTCCCCGACCAGGGAAGATCAGCCGGGGAGCTGTTTTTT
CATSRLPDQGRSAGELFF
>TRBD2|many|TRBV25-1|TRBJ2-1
TGTGCCAGCAGCGACAGACTAGCGGGAGGAGGGAATGAGCAGTTCTTC
CASSDRLAGGGNEQFF
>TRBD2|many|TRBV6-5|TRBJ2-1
TGTGCCAGCAGTTCCCGACTAGCGGGACCCCTAGGGTACAATGAGCAGTTCTTC
CASSSRLAGPLGYNEQFF
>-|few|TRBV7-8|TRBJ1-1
TGTGCCAGCAGCTTAGGAGGGGACGCTGAAGCTTTCTTT
CASSLGGDAEAFF
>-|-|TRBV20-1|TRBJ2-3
TGCAGTGCTAGAGATCGATGGGTTAGCACAGATACGCAGTATTTT
CSARDRWVSTDTQYF
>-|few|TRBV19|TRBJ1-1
TGTGCCAGTAGTCTGAGTTTGCGGGACACTGAAGCTTTCTTT
CASSLSLRDTEAFF
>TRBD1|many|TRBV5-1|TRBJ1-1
TGCGCCAGCAGCCTTTGGACAGGGGGTGGTGAAGCTTTCTTT
CASSLWTGGGEAFF
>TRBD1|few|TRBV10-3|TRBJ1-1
TGTGCCATCGGAAGACAGGGCGTGGGGACTGAAGCTTTCTTT
CAIGRQGVGTEAFF
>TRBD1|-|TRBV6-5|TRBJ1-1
TGTGCCAGCAGTTTTTCCCTACAGGGGCAGGGTGAAGCTTTCTTT
CASSFSLQGQGEAFF
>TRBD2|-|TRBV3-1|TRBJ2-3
TGTGCCAGCAGCCAAGGCGGGAGGGCACCTCGGGATACGCAGTATTTT
CASSQGGRAPRDTQYF
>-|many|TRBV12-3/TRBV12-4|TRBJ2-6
TGTGCCAGCAGTTTGGCGGGCTCTGGGGCCAACGTCCTGACTTTC
CASSLAGSGANVLTF
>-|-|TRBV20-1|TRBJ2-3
TGCAGTGCTAGACCCCTCGGTAGCGGCCCCTTGAATACGCAGTATTTT
CSARPLGSGPLNTQYF
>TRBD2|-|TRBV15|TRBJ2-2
TGTGCCACCAGCAGAGACCCAGCGGGAGTGAGGACCGGGGAGCTGTTTTTT
CATSRDPAGVRTGELFF
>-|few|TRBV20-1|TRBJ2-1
TGCAGTGCTAGAGGGCGGTCGCCCTCCTACAATGAGCAGTTCTTC
CSARGRSPSYNEQFF
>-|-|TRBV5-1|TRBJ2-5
TGCGCCAGCAGCTTGGCTGGTACCCGTGGGGGGGAGACCCAGTACTTC
CASSLAGTRGGETQYF
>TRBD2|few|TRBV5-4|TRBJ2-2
TGTGCCAGCAGCTCGTGGACTAGCGGGACGGCCGGGGAGCTGTTTTTT
CASSSWTSGTAGELFF
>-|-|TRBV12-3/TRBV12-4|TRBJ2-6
TGTGCCAGCACTCAGAGGGGGGCAGCCTCTGGGGCCAACGTCCTGACTTTC
CASTQRGAASGANVLTF
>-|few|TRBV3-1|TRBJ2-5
TGTGCCAGCAGGAGCAGGGACTACCAAGAGACCCAGTACTTC
CASRSRDYQETQYF
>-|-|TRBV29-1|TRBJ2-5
TGCAGCGCGAAACGGACGGCATCTCAAGAGACCCAGTACTTC
CSAKRTASQETQYF
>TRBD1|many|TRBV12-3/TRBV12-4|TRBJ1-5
TGTGCCAGCAGTTTAGGGGGACAGGGCGGCCAGCCCCAGCATTTT
CASSLGGQGGQPQHF
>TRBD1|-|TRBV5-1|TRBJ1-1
TGCGCCAGCAGCTTGGCCCGGACAGGCCCTGATCACACTGAAGCTTTCTTT
CASSLARTGPDHTEAFF
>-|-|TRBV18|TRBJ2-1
TGTGCCAGCTCGCCAGACCCCGGACAGAAGCAAAATGAGCAGTTCTTC
CASSPDPGQKQNEQFF
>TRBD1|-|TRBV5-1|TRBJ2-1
TGCGCCAGCAGCAAAGAAGACAGGGTTAGCTCCTACAATGAGCAGTTCTTC
CASSKEDRVSSYNEQFF
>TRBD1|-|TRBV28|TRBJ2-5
TGTGCCACAGGGGGCACAGAGACCCAGTACTTC
CATGGTETQYF
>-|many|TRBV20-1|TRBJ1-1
TGCAGTGCTAGTCCTCGACGGAACACTGAAGCTTTCTTT
CSASPRRNTEAFF
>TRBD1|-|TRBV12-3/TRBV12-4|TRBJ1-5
TGTGCCAGCAGACACCCAGGGGGCCAGGGGCAGCCCCAGCATTTT
CASRHPGGQGQPQHF
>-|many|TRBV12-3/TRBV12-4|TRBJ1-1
TGTGCCAGCAGTGGCGGGATGGCCACTGAAGCTTTCTTT
CASSGGMATEAFF
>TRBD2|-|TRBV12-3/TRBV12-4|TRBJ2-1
TGTGCCAGCAGTGCCCCAGGACTAGCGGACCAAGAGCAGTTCTTC
CASSAPGLADQEQFF
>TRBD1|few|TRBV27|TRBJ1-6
TGTGCCAGCAGTTCCCATATACAGGGGGCGGGTTCACCCCTCCACTTT
CASSSHIQGAGSPLHF
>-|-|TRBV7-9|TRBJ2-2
TGTGCCAGCAGCGTCCCCCCAGGGGACACCGGGGAGCTGTTTTTT
CASSVPPGDTGELFF
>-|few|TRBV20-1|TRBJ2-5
TGCAGTGCTGTATTCAAGACCCAGTACTTC
CSAVFKTQYF
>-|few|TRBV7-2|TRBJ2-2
TGTGCCAGCACCCTATCCTGGAACACCGGGGAGCTGTTTTTT
CASTLSWNTGELFF
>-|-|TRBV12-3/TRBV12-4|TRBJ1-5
TGTGCCAGCAAAGGGTCCGTCAATCAGCCCCAGCATTTT
CASKGSVNQPQHF
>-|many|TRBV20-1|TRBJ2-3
TGCAGTGCTAGAGTCCCCAGCACAGATACGCAGTATTTT
CSARVPSTDTQYF
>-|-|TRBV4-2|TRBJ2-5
TGTGCCAGCAGCCAAGATCGTTATGGAGGAGAGCCAAGAGGGACCCAGTACTTC
CASSQDRYGGEPRGTQYF
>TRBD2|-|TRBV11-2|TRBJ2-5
TGTGCCAGCAGCTCAAAAGCTCTAGCGGGGGGGCAAGAGACCCAGTACTTC
CASSSKALAGGQETQYF
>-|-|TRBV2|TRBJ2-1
TGTGCCAGCAGTGGAGGGGGGGGACCCAGAGGCAATGAGCAGTTCTTC
CASSGGGGPRGNEQFF
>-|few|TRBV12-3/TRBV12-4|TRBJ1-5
TGTGCCAGCAGCCTTTGGAAGGGGGGTGTAGGCAATCAGCCCCAGCATTTT
CASSLWKGGVGNQPQHF